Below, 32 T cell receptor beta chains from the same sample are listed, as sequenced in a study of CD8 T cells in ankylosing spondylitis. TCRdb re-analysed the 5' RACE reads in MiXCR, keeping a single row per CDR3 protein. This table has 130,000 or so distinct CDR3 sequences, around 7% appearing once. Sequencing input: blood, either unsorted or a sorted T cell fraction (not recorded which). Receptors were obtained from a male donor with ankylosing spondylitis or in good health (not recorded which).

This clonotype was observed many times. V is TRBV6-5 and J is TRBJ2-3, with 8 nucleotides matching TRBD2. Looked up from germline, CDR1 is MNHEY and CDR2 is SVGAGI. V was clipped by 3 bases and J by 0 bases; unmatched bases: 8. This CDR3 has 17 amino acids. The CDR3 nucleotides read TGTGCCAGCAGTTATCCCTATAGCGGGGTCAGCACAGATACGCAGTATTTT. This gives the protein CASSYPYSGVSTDTQYF.

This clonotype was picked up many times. CDR3 region: CASSPRSYEQYF. In nucleotides, the CDR3 is TGTGCCAGCAGCCCTCGCTCCTACGAGCAGTACTTC. The chain has TRBV6-6 and TRBJ2-7, with D unclear. This CDR3 region has 12 residues. Germline loops: CDR1 MNHNY, CDR2 SVGAGI (reference sequence). The germline V and J ends were trimmed by 6 bases and 0 bases, with 6 bases remaining between them.

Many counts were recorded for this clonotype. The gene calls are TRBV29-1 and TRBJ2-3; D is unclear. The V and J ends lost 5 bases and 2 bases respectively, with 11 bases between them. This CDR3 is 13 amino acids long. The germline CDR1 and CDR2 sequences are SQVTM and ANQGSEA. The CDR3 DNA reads TGCAGCGTTCGGCCTGATTTCACAGATACGCAGTATTTT. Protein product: CSVRPDFTDTQYF.

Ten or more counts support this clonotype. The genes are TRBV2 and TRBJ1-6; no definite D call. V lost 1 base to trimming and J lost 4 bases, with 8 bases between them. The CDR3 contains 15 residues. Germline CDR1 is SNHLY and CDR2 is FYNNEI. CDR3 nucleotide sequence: TGTGCCAGCAGTGAAGACGGCCCATATAATTCACCCCTCCACTTT. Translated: CASSEDGPYNSPLHF.

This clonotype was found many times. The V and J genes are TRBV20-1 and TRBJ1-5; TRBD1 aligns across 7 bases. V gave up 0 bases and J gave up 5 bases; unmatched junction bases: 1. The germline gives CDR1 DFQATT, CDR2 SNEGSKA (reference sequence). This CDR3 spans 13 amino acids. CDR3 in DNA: TGCAGTGCTAGAGATCAGGGGGATCAGCCCCAGCATTTT. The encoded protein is CSARDQGDQPQHF.

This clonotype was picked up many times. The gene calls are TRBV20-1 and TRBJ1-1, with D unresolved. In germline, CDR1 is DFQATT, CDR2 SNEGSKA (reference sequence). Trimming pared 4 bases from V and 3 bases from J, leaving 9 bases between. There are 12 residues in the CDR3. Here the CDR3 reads CSAIQSYTEAFF. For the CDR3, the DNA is TGCAGTGCTATACAGTCTTACACTGAAGCTTTCTTT.

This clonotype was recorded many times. As DNA, the CDR3 is TGCGCCAGCAGCTCGGGACAACCCACCGGGGAGCTGTTTTTT. Its translation: CASSSGQPTGELFF. This chain uses TRBV5-1 with TRBJ2-2; D may be TRBD1 (6 bases). Germline CDR1 SGHRS, CDR2 YFSETQ. The CDR3 sequence is 14 residues long. V was clipped by 3 bases and J by 4 bases, with 10 bases between them.

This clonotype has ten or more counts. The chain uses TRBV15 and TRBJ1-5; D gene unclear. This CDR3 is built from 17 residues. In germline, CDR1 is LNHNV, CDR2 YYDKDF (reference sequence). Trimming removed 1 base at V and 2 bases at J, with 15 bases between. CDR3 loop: CATSRASRIEGNQPQHF. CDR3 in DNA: TGTGCCACCAGCAGAGCGTCACGTATTGAGGGCAATCAGCCCCAGCATTTT.

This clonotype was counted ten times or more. CDR3 in amino acids: CASSPGTMTNEQFF. The CDR3 DNA reads TGTGCCAGCAGCCCCGGGACCATGACCAATGAGCAGTTCTTC. This chain links TRBV14 with TRBJ2-1, with D tentatively TRBD1 or TRBD2 (5 bases each). Trimming removed 4 bases at V and 6 bases at J, with 13 bases between. Germline assignment: CDR1 SGHDN and CDR2 FVKESK. The CDR3 contains 14 residues.

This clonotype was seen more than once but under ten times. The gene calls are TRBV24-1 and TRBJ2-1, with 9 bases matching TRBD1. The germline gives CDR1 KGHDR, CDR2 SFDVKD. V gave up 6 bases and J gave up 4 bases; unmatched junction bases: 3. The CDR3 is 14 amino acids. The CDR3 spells CATSTGQGYNEQFF. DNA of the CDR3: TGTGCCACCAGTACCGGACAGGGGTACAATGAGCAGTTCTTC.

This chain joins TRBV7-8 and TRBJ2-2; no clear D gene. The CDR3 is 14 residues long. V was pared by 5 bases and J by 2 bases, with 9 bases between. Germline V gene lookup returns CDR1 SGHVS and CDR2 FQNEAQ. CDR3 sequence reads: CASSPKPNTGELFF. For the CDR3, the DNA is TGTGCCAGCAGCCCTAAACCAAACACCGGGGAGCTGTTTTTT.

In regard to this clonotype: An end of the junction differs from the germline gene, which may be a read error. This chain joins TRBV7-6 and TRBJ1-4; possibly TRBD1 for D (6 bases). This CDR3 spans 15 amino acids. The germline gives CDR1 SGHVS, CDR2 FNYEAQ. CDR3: CASTLGQMTNEKLFF. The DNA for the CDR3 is TGTGCCAGCACCTTAGGACAGATGACTAATGAAAAACTGTTTTTT.

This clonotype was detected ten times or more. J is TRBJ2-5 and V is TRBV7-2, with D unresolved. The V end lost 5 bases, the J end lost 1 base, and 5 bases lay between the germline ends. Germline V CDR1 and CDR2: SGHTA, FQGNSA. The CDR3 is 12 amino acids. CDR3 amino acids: CASSPFQETQYF. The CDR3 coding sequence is TGTGCCAGCAGCCCTTTCCAAGAGACCCAGTACTTC.

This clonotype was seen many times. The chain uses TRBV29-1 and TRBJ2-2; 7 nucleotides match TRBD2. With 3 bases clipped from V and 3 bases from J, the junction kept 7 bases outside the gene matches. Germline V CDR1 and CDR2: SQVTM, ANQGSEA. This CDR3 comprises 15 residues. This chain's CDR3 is CSVDLAGEHTGELFF. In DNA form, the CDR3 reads TGCAGCGTTGATTTGGCGGGGGAACACACCGGGGAGCTGTTTTTT.

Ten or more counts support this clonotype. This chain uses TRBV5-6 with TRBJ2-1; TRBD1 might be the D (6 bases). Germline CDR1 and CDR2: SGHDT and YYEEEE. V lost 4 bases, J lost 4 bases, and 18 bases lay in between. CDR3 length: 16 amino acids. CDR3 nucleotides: TGTGCCAGCAGCAAGGGGTTGGGGGCTAAGTACAATGAGCAGTTCTTC. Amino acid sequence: CASSKGLGAKYNEQFF.

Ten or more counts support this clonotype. The chain's CDR3 is CSARSDTSSHEQFF. The CDR3 nucleotides are TGCAGTGCGCGGTCGGACACTAGCTCGCATGAGCAGTTCTTC. This sequence joins TRBV20-1 and TRBJ2-1; possible D gene TRBD2, 6 bases. The V and J ends lost 6 bases and 8 bases respectively, with 20 bases between them. This CDR3 is 14 amino acids long. Germline V lookup: CDR1 DFQATT, CDR2 SNEGSKA (reference sequence).

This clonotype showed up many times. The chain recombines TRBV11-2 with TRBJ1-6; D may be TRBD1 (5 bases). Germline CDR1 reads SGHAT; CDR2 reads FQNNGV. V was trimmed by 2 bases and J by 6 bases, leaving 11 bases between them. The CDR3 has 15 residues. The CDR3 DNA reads TGTGCCAGCAGCTTACTGGCCGGGGGTAATTCACCCCTCCACTTT. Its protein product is CASSLLAGGNSPLHF.

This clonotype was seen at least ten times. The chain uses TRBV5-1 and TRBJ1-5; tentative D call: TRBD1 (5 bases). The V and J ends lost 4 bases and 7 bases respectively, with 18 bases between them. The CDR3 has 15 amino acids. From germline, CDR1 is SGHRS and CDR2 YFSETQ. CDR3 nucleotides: TGCGCCAGCAGCACAGACGGGGGAAGCTTGCAGCCCCAGCATTTT. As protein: CASSTDGGSLQPQHF.

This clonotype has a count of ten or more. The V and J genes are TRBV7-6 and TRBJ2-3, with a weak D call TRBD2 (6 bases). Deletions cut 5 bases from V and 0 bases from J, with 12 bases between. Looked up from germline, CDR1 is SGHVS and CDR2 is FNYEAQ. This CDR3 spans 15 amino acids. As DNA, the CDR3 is TGTGCCAGCAGCAACCGGGGGATAAGCACAGATACGCAGTATTTT. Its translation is CASSNRGISTDTQYF.

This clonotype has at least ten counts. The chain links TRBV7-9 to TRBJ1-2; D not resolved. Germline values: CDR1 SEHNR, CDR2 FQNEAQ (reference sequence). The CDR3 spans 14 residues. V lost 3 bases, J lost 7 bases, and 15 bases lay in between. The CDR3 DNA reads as TGTGCCAGCAGCTTTTTGGGCCGCGGGTTTGGCTACACCTTC. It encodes CASSFLGRGFGYTF.

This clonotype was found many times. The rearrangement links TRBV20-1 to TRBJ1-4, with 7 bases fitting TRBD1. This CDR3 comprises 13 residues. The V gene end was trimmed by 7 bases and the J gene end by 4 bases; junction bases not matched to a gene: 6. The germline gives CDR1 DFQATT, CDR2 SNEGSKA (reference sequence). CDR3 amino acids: CSVTTGINEKLFF. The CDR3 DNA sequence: TGCAGTGTTACGACAGGGATTAATGAAAAACTGTTTTTT.

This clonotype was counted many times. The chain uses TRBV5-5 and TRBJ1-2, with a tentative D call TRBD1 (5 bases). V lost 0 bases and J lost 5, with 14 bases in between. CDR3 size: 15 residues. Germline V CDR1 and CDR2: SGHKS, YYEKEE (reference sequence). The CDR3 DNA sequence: TGTGCCAGCAGCTTGGCGGCTACGTCAGGGTATGGCTACACCTTC. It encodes CASSLAATSGYGYTF.

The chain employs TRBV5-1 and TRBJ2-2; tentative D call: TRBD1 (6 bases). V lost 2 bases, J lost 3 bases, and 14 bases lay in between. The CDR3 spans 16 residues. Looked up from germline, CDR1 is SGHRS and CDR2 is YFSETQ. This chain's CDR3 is CASSFTGPRHTGELFF. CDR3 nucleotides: TGCGCCAGCAGCTTCACAGGGCCTCGGCACACCGGGGAGCTGTTTTTT.

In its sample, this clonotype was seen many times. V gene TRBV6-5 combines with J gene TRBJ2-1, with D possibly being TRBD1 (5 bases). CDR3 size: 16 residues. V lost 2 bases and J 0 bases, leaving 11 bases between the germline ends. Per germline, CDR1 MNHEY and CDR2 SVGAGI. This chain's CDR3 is CASSYDSVSSYNEQFF. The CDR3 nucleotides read TGTGCCAGCAGTTACGACAGCGTAAGCTCCTACAATGAGCAGTTCTTC.

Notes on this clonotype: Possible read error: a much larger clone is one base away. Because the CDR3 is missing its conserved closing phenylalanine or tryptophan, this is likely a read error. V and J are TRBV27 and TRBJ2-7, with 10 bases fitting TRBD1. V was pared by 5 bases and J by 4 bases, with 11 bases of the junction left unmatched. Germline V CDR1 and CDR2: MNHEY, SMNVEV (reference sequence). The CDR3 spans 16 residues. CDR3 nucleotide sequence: TGTGCCAGCAGTAGCGCCGGGACAGGGGTACGTTACGAGCAGTACCTC. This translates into CASSSAGTGVRYEQYL.

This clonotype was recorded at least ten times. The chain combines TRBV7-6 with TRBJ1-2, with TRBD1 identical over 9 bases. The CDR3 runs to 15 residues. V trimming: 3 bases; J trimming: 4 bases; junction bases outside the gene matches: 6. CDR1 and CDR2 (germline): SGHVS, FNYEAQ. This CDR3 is CASSFTRQGGYGYTF. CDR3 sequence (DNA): TGTGCCAGCAGCTTTACCCGACAGGGGGGCTATGGCTACACCTTC.

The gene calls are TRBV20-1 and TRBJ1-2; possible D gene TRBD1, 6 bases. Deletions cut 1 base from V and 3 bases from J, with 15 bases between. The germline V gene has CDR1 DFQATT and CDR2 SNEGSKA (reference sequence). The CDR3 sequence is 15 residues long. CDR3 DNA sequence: TGCAGTGCTAGAGTGCAGGGGATAGTTTACTATGGCTACACCTTC. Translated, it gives CSARVQGIVYYGYTF.

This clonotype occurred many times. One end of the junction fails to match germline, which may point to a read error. Written as DNA, the CDR3 is TGTGCCAGCAGTAATCGGGTTATTCGCGGGAGCCTCAAGAAAAAGCTCTTC. It specifies CASSNRVIRGSLKKKLF. The V call is TRBV28, the J call TRBJ2-1, with 7 bases fitting TRBD2. The CDR3 is 17 amino acids. CDR1 is MDHEN, CDR2 SYDVKM, per germline.

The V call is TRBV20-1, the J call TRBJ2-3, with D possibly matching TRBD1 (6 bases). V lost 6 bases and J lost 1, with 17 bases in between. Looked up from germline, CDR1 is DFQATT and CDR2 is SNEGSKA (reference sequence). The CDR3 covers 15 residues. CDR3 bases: TGCAGTGCCGAAGATCCAGGGGCTGGCACAGATACGCAGTATTTT. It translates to CSAEDPGAGTDTQYF.

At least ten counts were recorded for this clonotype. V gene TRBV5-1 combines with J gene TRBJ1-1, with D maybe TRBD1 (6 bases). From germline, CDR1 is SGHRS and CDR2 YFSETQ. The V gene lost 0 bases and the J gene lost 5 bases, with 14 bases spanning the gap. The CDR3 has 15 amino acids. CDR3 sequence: CASSLGQVGNTEAFF. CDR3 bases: TGCGCCAGCAGCTTGGGACAGGTGGGCAATACTGAAGCTTTCTTT. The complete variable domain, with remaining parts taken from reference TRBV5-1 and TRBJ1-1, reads KAGVTQTPRYLIKTRGQQVTLSCSPISGHRSVSWYQQTPGQGLQFLFEYFSETQRNKGNFPGRFSGRQFSNSRSEMNVSTLELGDSALYLCASSLGQVGNTEAFFGQGTRLTVV.

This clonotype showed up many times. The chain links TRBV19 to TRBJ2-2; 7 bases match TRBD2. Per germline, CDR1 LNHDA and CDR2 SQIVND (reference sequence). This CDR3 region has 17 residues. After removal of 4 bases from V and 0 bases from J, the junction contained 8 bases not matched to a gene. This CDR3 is CASSNSGGYTNTGELFF. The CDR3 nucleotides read TGTGCCAGTAGTAACTCGGGGGGATACACGAACACCGGGGAGCTGTTTTTT.

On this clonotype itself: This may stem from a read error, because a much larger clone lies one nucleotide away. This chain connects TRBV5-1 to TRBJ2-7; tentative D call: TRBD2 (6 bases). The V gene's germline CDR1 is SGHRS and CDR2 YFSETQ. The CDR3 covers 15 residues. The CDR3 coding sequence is TGCGCCAGCATCTTGGAGGGCAGGAGCTCCTACGAGCAGTACTTC. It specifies CASILEGRSSYEQYF.